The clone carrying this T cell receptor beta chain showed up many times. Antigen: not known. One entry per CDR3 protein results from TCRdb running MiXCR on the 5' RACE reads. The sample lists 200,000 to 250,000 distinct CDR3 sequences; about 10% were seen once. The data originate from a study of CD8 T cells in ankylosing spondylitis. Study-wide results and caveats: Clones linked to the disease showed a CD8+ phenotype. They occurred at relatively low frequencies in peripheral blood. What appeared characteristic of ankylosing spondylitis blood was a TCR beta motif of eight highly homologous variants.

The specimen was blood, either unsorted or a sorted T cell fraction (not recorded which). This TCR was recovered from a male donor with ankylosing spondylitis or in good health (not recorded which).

The CDR3 region is CASSFGRDGYTF. The CDR3 DNA follows: TGCGCCAGCAGCTTCGGGAGGGATGGCTACACCTTC. This chain uses TRBV5-1 with TRBJ1-2, with unresolved D. CDR1 and CDR2 (germline): SGHRS, YFSETQ. The CDR3 totals 12 residues. V gave up 2 bases and J gave up 6 bases, with 8 bases separating them.